The 5 T cell receptor beta chains below all came from one sample that was sequenced in a study of blood T cells in healthy people across ages. Together with a sample-barcoded 5' primer, a J-beta primer mix was included in a second PCR lasting roughly 6 to 12 cycles. TCRdb analysed the 5' RACE reads with MiXCR anew, one entry per CDR3 protein. The sample contains 600,000 to 800,000 distinct CDR3 sequences, roughly half of which appear only once. Material for sequencing was blood. The receptors originated from a woman of 80 years or more in good health.

In its sample, this clonotype was seen a few times. The chain recombines TRBV24-1 with TRBJ2-2, with 15 bases aligning to TRBD2. Per the germline V gene, CDR1 is KGHDR and CDR2 is SFDVKD. V shed 2 bases, J shed 3 bases, and the junction held 3 bases outside the gene matches. The CDR3 runs to 18 residues. The CDR3 nucleotides are TGTGCCACCAGTGATTATGGACTAGCGGGAGGGGACACCGGGGAGCTGTTTTTT. Its translation is CATSDYGLAGGDTGELFF.

This clonotype was seen a handful of times. V is TRBV18 and J is TRBJ2-7; TRBD2 matches 7 bases. CDR3 length: 16 amino acids. After removal of 3 bases from V and 1 base from J, the junction contained 9 bases not matched to a gene. Germline assignment: CDR1 KGHSH and CDR2 LQKENI. The CDR3 region has the DNA TGTGCCAGCTCACCTTTAGCGGGTAGCCAATCCTACGAGCAGTACTTC. The encoded protein is CASSPLAGSQSYEQYF.

With respect to this clonotype: A much larger clone differs by one base, so this may be a read error. The rearrangement uses TRBV7-9 and TRBJ1-4, with D uncertain. Germline-derived CDR1 and CDR2 are SEHNR and FQNEAQ (reference sequence). V lost 3 bases to trimming and J lost 10 bases, with 9 bases between them. This CDR3 is 12 amino acids long. The DNA of the CDR3 is TGTGCCAGCAGCTTGCGAGGGCGAAAACTGTTTTTT. Amino acids: CASSLRGRKLFF.

This clonotype was detected a few times. CDR3 nucleotide sequence: TGTGCCAGCAGCCTACGGGACAGGGGGATCTACGAGCAGTACTTC. Translating gives CASSLRDRGIYEQYF. This chain joins TRBV12-3 or TRBV12-4 and TRBJ2-7; 11 nucleotides line up with TRBD1. V trimming: 6 bases; J trimming: 3 bases; junction bases outside the gene matches: 7. The CDR3 runs 15 residues.

This clonotype occurred many times. This chain joins TRBV3-1 and TRBJ2-7; maybe TRBD2 (6 bases). The CDR3 has 18 residues. From germline, CDR1 is LGHDT and CDR2 YNNKEL (reference sequence). The V end was cut by 0 bases, the J end by 0 bases, with 18 bases between. Written as DNA, the CDR3 is TGTGCCAGCAGCCAAGATCTTGGGTCTAGCGTGAGCTCCTACGAGCAGTACTTC. Translated: CASSQDLGSSVSSYEQYF.